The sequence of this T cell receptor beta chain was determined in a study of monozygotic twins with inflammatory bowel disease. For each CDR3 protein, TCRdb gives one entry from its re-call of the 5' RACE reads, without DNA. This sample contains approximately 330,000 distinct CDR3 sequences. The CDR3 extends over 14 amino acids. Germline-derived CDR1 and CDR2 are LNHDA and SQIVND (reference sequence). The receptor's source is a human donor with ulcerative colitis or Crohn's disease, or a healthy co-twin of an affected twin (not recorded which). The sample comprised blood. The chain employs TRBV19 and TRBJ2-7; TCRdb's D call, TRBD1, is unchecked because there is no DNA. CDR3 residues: CASSTREGANEQYF.